A selection of T cell receptor beta chains follows, all from one sample in a study of graft-versus-host responses after intestinal transplantation. Some clones are missing from TCRdb's copy, which holds only in-frame ones; the method was immunoSEQ multiplex PCR. The repertoire holds approximately 88,000 clones, with around 90% as singletons. Their recognized antigens are unknown. The source was unstimulated CD4+ T cells sorted from spleen or lymph node cells, collected before intestinal transplant. Receptors were obtained from a human donor who received an intestinal transplant. The conserved cysteine and the conserved F or W are not part of the CDR3 here.

TRBJ2-7 TRBV5-1 ASSPPLAGGYEQY
TRBJ1-4 TRBV5-1 ASSPLTGAATNEKLF
TRBJ2-7 TRBV6-5 ASSAPGQGDYEQY
TRBJ1-3 TRBV9 ASSVGQNGNTIY
TRBJ2-7 TRBV7-9 ASSSDRETEQY
TRBJ1-2 TRBV6-1 ASRTDRGNGYT
TRBJ1-1 TRBV19 ASRHRPDQNTEAF
TRBJ1-6 TRBV14 ASSPTGVPSPLH
TRBJ1-2 TRBV19 ASSANRNGYT
TRBJ1-1 TRBV11-2 ASSQGQGAF
TRBJ1-6 TRBV7-3 ASSLIGTDSNSPLH
TRBJ1-2 TRBV6-1 ASRGQGSGYT
TRBJ1-2 TRBV6-4 ASSNQGGSGYT
TRBJ2-1 TRBV13 ASSLQVSYNEQF
TRBJ1-2 TRBV9 ASSYYDGNYGYT
TRBJ1-1 TRBV25-1 ASSQLGGREITEAF
TRBJ2-5 TRBV5-4 ASSLSGQETQY
TRBJ1-5 TRBV21-1 ASTPTGINQPQH
TRBJ2-6 TRBV28 ASGGQALSGANVLT
TRBJ1-6 TRBV7-9 ASSLISALRGGSPLH
TRBJ2-3 TRBV7-2 ASSLSSGGDTQY
TRBJ2-5 TRBV7-7 ASSLSGGLTQETQY
TRBJ2-5 TRBV5-1 ASSLERTSGVSETQY
TRBJ2-7 TRBV7-9 ASSLRDRIYEQY
TRBJ2-6 TRBV2 ASSGQRGSGGANVLT
TRBJ2-7 TRBV10-3 AISGEYEEQY
TRBJ1-5 TRBV6-6 ASRPEGLIGNQPQH
TRBJ2-3 TRBV7-9 ASSLLAGRTDTQY
TRBJ1-1 TRBV7-9 ASSLVFRGGAF
TRBJ1-5 TRBV18 ASSPTDSNQPQH
TRBJ1-1 TRBV7-9 ASGQQVNTEAF
TRBJ2-7 TRBV6-1 ASPGEGGQGFEQY
TRBJ2-4 TRBV5-1 ASSPRDRGNIQY
TRBJ2-1 TRBV7-8 ASSQERGGGDEQF
TRBJ1-2 TRBV5-1 ASSGRDRSFNYGYT
TRBJ1-2 TRBV9 ASSVGVGRGYT
TRBJ2-5 TRBV5-1 ASSFEGAGETQY
TRBJ2-5 TRBV7-6 ASSFKETQY
TRBJ2-7 TRBV10-1 ASSASQGTGEQY
TRBJ1-6 TRBV6-1 ASSAQTGDTSPLH
TRBJ1-1 TRBV10-3 AISEDLQNPEAF
TRBJ1-2 TRBV6-5 ASSPTPPRVGYT
TRBJ2-5 TRBV5-1 ASSPQGETQY
TRBJ1-5 TRBV5-1 ASSQTGGGNQPQH
TRBJ1-2 TRBV10-3 AISESGGVYGYT